This T cell receptor (beta chain) was obtained from a study of regulatory T cells in long-lasting Graves disease. Building the TCR beta libraries relied on iRepertoire HTBI primers, and CDR3 regions underwent Arm-PCR. Each CDR3 protein is one row after TCRdb ran MiXCR on the multiplex PCR reads. This sample has over 300,000 distinct CDR3 sequences, with roughly a fifth found just once. Described time point: persistent/refractory GD, antithyroid drugs over 5 years with positive TRAb. The TCR library was prepared using RNA isolated from PBMCs. This clonotype was seen ten or more times. This clonotype originated in a female donor with Graves disease. The sample consisted of peripheral blood mononuclear cells (PBMCs), taken when the disease was refractory, from a patient treated with antithyroid drugs.

The DNA of the CDR3 is TGTGCCAGCAGTTCTTCCACCACCAATCAGCCCCAGCATTTT. It codes for CASSSSTTNQPQHF. The chain recombines TRBV12-3 or TRBV12-4 with TRBJ1-5; no clear D. The germline V and J ends were trimmed by 4 bases and 3 bases, with 10 bases remaining between them. The CDR3 totals 14 residues.